The 28 T cell receptor beta chains in this list originate from one sample, sequenced in a study of T-cell reconstitution after alpha-beta-depleted transplantation in children. Unique molecular identifiers tagged the TCRbeta library. A single record per CDR3 protein comes from TCRdb applying MiXCR to the PCR reads. The sample lists more than 550,000 distinct CDR3 sequences; about 10% were seen once. The sequences come from PBMCs from the stem cell graft donor, collected from the stem cell graft. Every receptor here comes from a human donor who donated a stem cell graft to a child with acute myeloid leukemia.

A remark on this clonotype: A junction boundary mismatches the germline segment, possibly from a read error. The chain joins TRBV20-1 to TRBJ2-5, with 12 bases identical to TRBD2. CDR1 is DFQATT, CDR2 SNEGSKA, per germline (reference sequence). The CDR3 has 17 residues. The CDR3 DNA follows: TGCTGTGCTAGAGATCAGGCTAGCGGGAGGGCCGGTGGGACCCAGTACTTC. The encoded protein is CCARDQASGRAGGTQYF.

V is TRBV27 and J is TRBJ2-7; D gene unclear. This CDR3 has 16 amino acids. Germline lookup yields CDR1 MNHEY and CDR2 SMNVEV (reference sequence). Trimming took 0 bases from V and 7 from J, leaving 19 bases between them. CDR3 bases: TGTGCCAGCAGTTTATCTGAAGAGCTGATGTCCGGAGAGCAGTACTTC. Translation gives CASSLSEELMSGEQYF.

The genes are TRBV6-2 or TRBV6-3 and TRBJ2-1, with 9 bases lining up with TRBD2. The germline V gene has CDR1 MNHEY and CDR2 SVGEGT. The CDR3 extends over 15 amino acids. The V segment lost 2 bases and the J segment 9 bases; nucleotides outside the gene matches: 8. CDR3 sequence: CASSYASGRTGEQFF. In DNA, the CDR3 is TGTGCCAGCAGTTACGCGAGCGGGAGGACCGGTGAGCAGTTCTTC.

This clonotype came up a few times. This chain links TRBV12-3 or TRBV12-4 with TRBJ1-5; D not resolved. The CDR3 length is 13 residues. V shed 2 bases and J shed 5 bases, with 7 bases lying between them. CDR3 nucleotides: TGTGCCAGCAGTTTATATCGGGATCAGCCCCAGCATTTT. It translates to CASSLYRDQPQHF.

V and J are TRBV19 and TRBJ2-1; 11 nucleotides agree with TRBD2. Germline CDR1 LNHDA, CDR2 SQIVND (reference sequence). J was trimmed by 6 bases and V by 3 bases; bases with no gene match: 10. CDR3 length equals 17 residues. The CDR3 spells CASSIPIGLAGSNEQFF. CDR3 bases: TGTGCCAGTAGTATCCCAATCGGACTAGCGGGCAGCAATGAGCAGTTCTTC.

This chain uses TRBV4-3 with TRBJ2-2; the match to TRBD2 covers 11 bases. The germline CDR1 and CDR2 sequences are LGHNA and YSLEER. The CDR3 length is 17 residues. V lost 4 bases and J lost 4; bases outside the gene matches: 8. The CDR3 sequence is CASSLITSGSRTGELFF. The DNA for the CDR3 is TGCGCCAGCAGCCTTATTACTAGCGGGAGCCGCACCGGGGAGCTGTTTTTT.

This clonotype was seen at least ten times. The V call is TRBV4-1, the J call TRBJ2-1; D may be TRBD2 (5 bases). Germline V gene data show CDR1 as MGHRA and CDR2 as YSYEKL. The CDR3 loop spans 15 amino acids. V was trimmed by 5 bases and J by 4 bases, leaving 15 bases between them. CDR3 region: CASSKSSGDYNEQFF. The CDR3 DNA is TGCGCCAGCAGCAAATCCAGCGGAGATTACAATGAGCAGTTCTTC.

The chain carries TRBV20-1 and TRBJ2-7; D may be TRBD2 (5 bases). The germline V gene has CDR1 DFQATT and CDR2 SNEGSKA (reference sequence). The CDR3 runs to 13 residues. V dropped 3 bases and J dropped 3 bases, with 12 bases sitting between them. The CDR3 DNA sequence: TGCAGTGCTAGTTTGCGGACTGACTACGAGCAGTACTTC. Translated, it gives CSASLRTDYEQYF.

This clonotype has a handful of counts. The chain joins TRBV28 to TRBJ1-4; D gene uncertain. CDR1 is MDHEN and CDR2 is SYDVKM in the germline V gene. This CDR3 contains 16 residues. V lost 6 bases to trimming and J lost 4 bases, with 18 bases between them. Here the CDR3 reads CASSGPLPGSNEKLFF. The CDR3 nucleotides read TGTGCCAGCAGCGGCCCCCTTCCGGGCAGTAATGAAAAACTGTTTTTT.

There are a few counts of this clonotype. CDR3 nucleotides: TGTGCCAGCAGCACCCGGGACACCTCTACGCAGTATTTT. The encoded protein is CASSTRDTSTQYF. V gene TRBV4-2 combines with J gene TRBJ2-3, with D possibly matching TRBD1 (6 bases). The CDR3 consists of 13 residues. Looked up from germline, CDR1 is LGHNA and CDR2 is YNFKEQ. Trimming removed 5 bases from V and 8 bases from J, with 14 bases in between.

Points on this clonotype: The CDR3 end shows no conserved phenylalanine or tryptophan, and so a read error is likely. V and J are TRBV3-1 and TRBJ2-1; 7 bases agree with TRBD2. Germline assignment: CDR1 LGHDT and CDR2 YNNKEL (reference sequence). Trimming took 6 bases from V and 6 from J; bases not matched to a gene: 11. CDR3 size: 15 residues. CDR3 amino acids: CASRRAGSSGNEQFC. DNA of the CDR3: TGTGCCAGCAGGAGAGCGGGATCTTCTGGCAATGAGCAGTTCTGC.

This clonotype was detected a few times. The J gene is TRBJ1-2, the V gene TRBV20-1, with TRBD1 identical over 8 bases. Losses at the gene ends were 0 bases for V and 8 bases for J; bases not matched to a gene: 14. There are 16 residues in the CDR3. Germline V gene sequence: CDR1 DFQATT, CDR2 SNEGSKA (reference sequence). The CDR3 DNA is TGCAGTGCTAGAGACCCCGGACAGGGAACGGTATGGGGCTACACCTTC. It is translated as CSARDPGQGTVWGYTF.

This clonotype was picked up many times. This chain connects TRBV5-5 to TRBJ2-5; 8 bases line up with TRBD1. The V gene end was trimmed by 4 bases and the J gene end by 4 bases; junction bases not matched to a gene: 3. The germline CDR1 and CDR2 sequences are SGHKS and YYEKEE (reference sequence). The CDR3 is 13 residues long. CDR3 amino acids: CASSGGQGETQYF. The CDR3 DNA sequence: TGTGCCAGCAGCGGCGGACAGGGAGAGACCCAGTACTTC. Full variable domain (rest looked up from reference TRBV5-5 and TRBJ2-5): DAGVTQSPTHLIKTRGQQVTLRCSPISGHKSVSWYQQVLGQGPQFIFQYYEKEERGRGNFPDRFSARQFPNYSSELNVNALLLGDSALYLCASSGGQGETQYFGPGTRLLVL.

This chain joins TRBV24-1 and TRBJ1-3; the match to TRBD1 covers 8 bases. V was pared by 3 bases and J by 3 bases, with 3 bases of the junction left unmatched. This CDR3 has 15 residues. The germline V gene has CDR1 KGHDR and CDR2 SFDVKD. The chain's CDR3 is CATSDPTGGGNTIYF. CDR3 DNA sequence: TGTGCCACCAGTGATCCCACAGGGGGTGGAAACACCATATATTTT.

This clonotype was found a few times. The chain joins TRBV7-9 to TRBJ1-1; 7 positions agree with TRBD1. Germline loops: CDR1 SEHNR, CDR2 FQNEAQ (reference sequence). CDR3 length equals 14 residues. V trimming: 5 bases; J trimming: 1 base; junction bases outside the gene matches: 4. The CDR3 here is CASSAEGANTEAFF. The CDR3 coding sequence is TGTGCCAGCAGCGCCGAGGGGGCGAACACTGAAGCTTTCTTT. Full variable domain (rest looked up from reference TRBV7-9 and TRBJ1-1): DTGVSQNPRHKITKRGQNVTFRCDPISEHNRLYWYRQTLGQGPEFLTYFQNEAQLEKSRLLSDRFSAERPKGSFSTLEIQRTEQGDSAMYLCASSAEGANTEAFFGQGTRLTVV.

The gene calls are TRBV12-3 or TRBV12-4 and TRBJ2-7; 12 positions agree with TRBD2. The CDR3 totals 15 residues. The V and J ends lost 4 bases and 4 bases, in that order; junction bases with no gene match: 5. Here the CDR3 reads CASSSSTSGRYEQYF. The CDR3 DNA sequence: TGTGCCAGCAGTTCCTCGACTAGCGGGAGATACGAGCAGTACTTC.

In its sample, this clonotype was seen many times. This chain uses TRBV29-1 with TRBJ2-1, with 11 nucleotides matching TRBD2. CDR3 length: 14 residues. V was clipped by 7 bases and J by 15 bases; unmatched bases: 17. Germline loops: CDR1 SQVTM, CDR2 ANQGSEA. CDR3 in amino acids: CSASSPLAGEGVFF. In nucleotides, the CDR3 is TGCAGCGCCTCATCCCCACTAGCGGGAGAGGGAGTGTTCTTC.

This clonotype was detected a few times. The chain combines TRBV20-1 with TRBJ2-4; D is tentatively TRBD1 or TRBD2 (5 bases each). Trimming took 8 bases from V and 5 from J, leaving 25 bases between them. Germline CDR1 is DFQATT and CDR2 is SNEGSKA (reference sequence). The CDR3 is made up of 16 amino acids. CDR3: CSILSRGPPGENIQYF. CDR3 bases: TGCAGTATCTTAAGCCGGGGCCCCCCTGGGGAAAACATTCAGTACTTC.

The V call is TRBV20-1, the J call TRBJ2-3; TRBD2 is a possible D gene (6 bases). The germline CDR1 and CDR2 sequences are DFQATT and SNEGSKA (reference sequence). The CDR3 has 11 amino acids. The V gene lost 5 bases and the J gene lost 11 bases, with 14 bases spanning the gap. CDR3 sequence: CSAPTSPLQYF. CDR3 sequence (DNA): TGCAGTGCTCCTACTAGCCCCCTGCAGTATTTT.

This clonotype was counted ten times or more. The CDR3 nucleotides read TGCAGCGTTGAAAGAAAGACAGGGGGCCCAGATACGCAGTATTTT. Protein sequence: CSVERKTGGPDTQYF. V gene TRBV29-1 combines with J gene TRBJ2-3; 10 nucleotides line up with TRBD1. The CDR3 is made up of 15 amino acids. Trimming cost V 2 bases and J 4 bases; bases outside gene matches: 6. Germline CDR1 SQVTM, CDR2 ANQGSEA.

This clonotype has a handful of counts. The chain links TRBV27 to TRBJ2-3, with D possibly matching TRBD1 (5 bases). The CDR3 is 13 amino acids. With 5 bases removed from V and 8 bases from J, the gap between germline ends came to 14 bases. Germline CDR1 is MNHEY and CDR2 is SMNVEV (reference sequence). The CDR3 DNA reads TGTGCCAGCAGTCCCACAGGATGGGGTACGCAGTATTTT. This sequence encodes CASSPTGWGTQYF.

The rearrangement links TRBV29-1 to TRBJ2-7; TRBD1 agrees at 7 bases. V dropped 6 bases and J dropped 3; count of bases not matched to a gene: 8. Germline values: CDR1 SQVTM, CDR2 ANQGSEA. The CDR3 extends over 13 amino acids. Written as DNA, the CDR3 is TGCAGCGTAAAAAACCGGGACAGCTACGAGCAGTACTTC. It translates to CSVKNRDSYEQYF.

The V and J genes are TRBV6-2 or TRBV6-3 and TRBJ2-2; maybe TRBD2 (6 bases). Germline assignment: CDR1 MNHEY and CDR2 SVGEGT. The V and J ends lost 7 bases and 2 bases respectively, with 14 bases between them. This CDR3 has 15 residues. In nucleotides, the CDR3 is TGTGCCAGCAATCGGGCTAGCGATAACACCGGGGAGCTGTTTTTT. This sequence encodes CASNRASDNTGELFF.

This clonotype was counted ten times or more. The chain links TRBV6-5 to TRBJ2-1; the D gene is possibly TRBD2 (5 bases). Between the trimmed V and J ends, which lost 2 bases and 2 bases, there was a span of 13 bases. CDR1 and CDR2 from the germline V gene are MNHEY and SVGAGI. The CDR3 loop spans 16 amino acids. CDR3 loop: CASSYSGLHPYNEQFF. In DNA form, the CDR3 reads TGTGCCAGCAGTTACAGTGGACTCCATCCCTACAATGAGCAGTTCTTC.

CDR3 in DNA: TGCGCCAGCAGCCAAGATCGGAGCGGAACCGTATACAATGAGCAGTTCTTC. Encoded protein: CASSQDRSGTVYNEQFF. This chain uses TRBV4-3 with TRBJ2-1, with TRBD2 as a possible D gene (5 bases). The CDR3 spans 17 residues. Germline loops: CDR1 LGHNA, CDR2 YSLEER. The V end was cut by 0 bases, the J end by 4 bases, with 16 bases between.

The sample holds many counts of this clonotype. The rearrangement uses TRBV14 and TRBJ2-7; 8 bases are shared with TRBD2. This CDR3 has 14 residues. V shed 0 bases and J 4 bases; nucleotides not matched to a gene: 2. CDR1 is SGHDN and CDR2 is FVKESK in the germline V gene. The CDR3 DNA is TGTGCCAGCAGCCAAGATTTAGCGGGGTACGAGCAGTACTTC. Translated, it gives CASSQDLAGYEQYF.

In its sample, this clonotype was seen a few times. The chain combines TRBV27 with TRBJ2-1, with 16 positions matching TRBD2. From germline, CDR1 is MNHEY and CDR2 SMNVEV (reference sequence). V lost 4 bases to trimming and J lost 7 bases; unmatched junction nucleotides: 13. This CDR3 is built from 19 residues. The CDR3: CASSYPGLAGGGPGNEQFF. The CDR3 nucleotides are TGTGCCAGCAGTTATCCGGGACTAGCGGGAGGGGGCCCTGGGAATGAGCAGTTCTTC.

Ten or more counts support this clonotype. The V call is TRBV6-5, the J call TRBJ2-6; 7 bases map to TRBD2. CDR3 size: 16 residues. Germline CDR1 reads MNHEY; CDR2 reads SVGAGI. Germline trimming cut 7 bases from V and 0 bases from J; bases unmatched to any gene: 6. DNA for the CDR3: TGTGCCAGCAAGGCGGGAGTCACCTCTGGGGCCAACGTCCTGACTTTC. Its protein is CASKAGVTSGANVLTF.